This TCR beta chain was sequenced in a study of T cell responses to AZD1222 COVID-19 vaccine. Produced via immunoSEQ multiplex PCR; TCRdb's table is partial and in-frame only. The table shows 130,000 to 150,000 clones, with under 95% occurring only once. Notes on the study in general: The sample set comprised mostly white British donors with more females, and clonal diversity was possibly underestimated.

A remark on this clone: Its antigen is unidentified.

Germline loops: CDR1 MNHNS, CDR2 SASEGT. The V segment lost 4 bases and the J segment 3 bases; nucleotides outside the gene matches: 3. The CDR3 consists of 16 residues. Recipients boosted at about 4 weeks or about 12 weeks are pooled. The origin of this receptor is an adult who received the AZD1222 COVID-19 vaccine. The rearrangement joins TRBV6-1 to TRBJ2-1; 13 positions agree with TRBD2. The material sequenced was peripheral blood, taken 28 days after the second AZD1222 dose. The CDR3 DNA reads TGTGCCAGCAGTGGTCGACTAGCGGGAGGCTACAATGAGCAGTTCTTC. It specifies CASSGRLAGGYNEQFF.